Below, one T cell receptor (beta chain) is given with its context. Its specificity is unknown. This entry comes from a study of T cells after posttransplantation cyclophosphamide. Broader study findings: Tissue-infiltrating T cells from skin or gut overlapped little with blood T cells. Later post-transplant blood repertoires were often dominated by donor CD8+ memory clones. After PTCy, TRB diversity resembled that of CNI/methotrexate controls.

Busulfan-fludarabine conditioning, marrow transplant, and cyclophosphamide on days +3 and +4 were administered. Germline CDR1 is SGDLS and CDR2 is YYNGEE. The V end lost 3 bases, the J end lost 1 base, and 7 bases lay between the germline ends. The CDR3 length is 13 residues. Generated by immunoSEQ multiplex PCR, the TCRdb table keeps only in-frame clones and is missing some. This table has around 17,000 clones, roughly 80% appearing once. This sequence originates from a female patient in her forties or fifties who received an allogeneic stem cell transplant from a related donor, was CMV-positive, and had no GVHD. Some T cells may have originated in the graft donor. V and J are TRBV9 and TRBJ2-5; D unclear. Source: CD8+ T cells sorted from PBMCs, taken 1,700 to 2,000 days after a stem cell transplant with posttransplant cyclophosphamide. CDR3 in amino acids: CASSGSAQETQYF. The CDR3 DNA follows: TGTGCCAGCAGCGGGAGTGCCCAAGAGACCCAGTACTTC.